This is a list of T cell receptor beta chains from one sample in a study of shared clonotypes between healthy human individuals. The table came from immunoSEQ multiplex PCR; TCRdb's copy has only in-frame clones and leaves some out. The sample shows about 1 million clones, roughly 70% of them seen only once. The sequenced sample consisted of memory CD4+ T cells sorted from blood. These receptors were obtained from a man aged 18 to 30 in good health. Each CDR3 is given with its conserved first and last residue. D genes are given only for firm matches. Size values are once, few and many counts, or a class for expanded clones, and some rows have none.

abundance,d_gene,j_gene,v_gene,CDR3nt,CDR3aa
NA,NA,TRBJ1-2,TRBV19,TGTGCCAGCCAGGACAGAAGGGGAGGCTACACCTTC,CASQDRRGGYTF
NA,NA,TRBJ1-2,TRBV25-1,TGTGCCAGCAGCCCCCCCGGGACTCAGCAGGGGAGATATGGCTACACCTTC,CASSPPGTQQGRYGYTF
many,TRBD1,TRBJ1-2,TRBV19,TGTGCCAGTAGTACCTCTCCGACAGGGTCCTATGGCTACACCTTC,CASSTSPTGSYGYTF
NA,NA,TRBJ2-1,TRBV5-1,TGCGCCAGCAGCTTGGGACGGGGGTCCTGGGTCAATGAGCAGTTCTTC,CASSLGRGSWVNEQFF
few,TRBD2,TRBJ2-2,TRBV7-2,TGTGCCAGCAGCACCACTAGCGGGAGTCTCACCGGGGAGCTGTTTTTT,CASSTTSGSLTGELFF
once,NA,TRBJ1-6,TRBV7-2,TGTGCCAGCAGCTTAGAACCCCCAGGTTACTCCATTAATTCACCCCTCCACTTT,CASSLEPPGYSINSPLHF
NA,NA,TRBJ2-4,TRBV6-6,TGTGCCAGCAGTTCCCTGTCTATCGGCAAAAACATTCAGTACTTC,CASSSLSIGKNIQYF
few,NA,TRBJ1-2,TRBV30,TGTGCCTGGACTTACGGCCAAGATGGCTACACCTTC,CAWTYGQDGYTF
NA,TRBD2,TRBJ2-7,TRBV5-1,TGCGCCAGCAGCCCTGGGTCGCTAGCGGGCTCCTACGAGCAGTACTTC,CASSPGSLAGSYEQYF
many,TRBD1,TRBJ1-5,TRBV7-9,TGTGCCAGCAGCCTGGGACAGAATCAGCCCCAGCATTTT,CASSLGQNQPQHF
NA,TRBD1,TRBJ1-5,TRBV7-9,TGTGCCAGCAGCCCCGGACAGGGTAACAATCAGCCCCAGCATTTT,CASSPGQGNNQPQHF
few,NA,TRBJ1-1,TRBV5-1,TGCGCCAGCAGCTTAGACCGTTTCACTGAAGCTTTCTTT,CASSLDRFTEAFF
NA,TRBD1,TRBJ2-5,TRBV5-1,TGCGCCAGTCACGACAGGGGAGGCGGTGTTGGGACCCAGTACTTC,CASHDRGGGVGTQYF
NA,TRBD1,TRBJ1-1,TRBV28,TGTGCCAGCAGAGCGACAGGGAGGGGGAACACTGAAGCTTTCTTT,CASRATGRGNTEAFF
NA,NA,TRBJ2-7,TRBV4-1,TGCGCCAGCAGCCAAGGAAGGCAGGGCGGGTTTGGTGAGCAGTACTTC,CASSQGRQGGFGEQYF
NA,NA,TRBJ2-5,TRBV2,TGTGCCAGCAGTGAAGCACCAGGGAAAGAGACCCAGTACTTC,CASSEAPGKETQYF
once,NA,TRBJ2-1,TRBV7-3,TGTGCCAGCAGCCCCGCCCGGGAGCAGTTCTTC,CASSPAREQFF
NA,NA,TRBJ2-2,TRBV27,TGTGCCAGCAGTCCTCTTCCCCCCCGTGCGGGGTCCACCGGGGAGCTGTTTTTT,CASSPLPPRAGSTGELFF
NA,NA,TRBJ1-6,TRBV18,TGTGCCAGCTCACCACCGAACGGGGGGGGTAATTCACCCCTCCACTTT,CASSPPNGGGNSPLHF
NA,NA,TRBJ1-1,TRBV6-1,TGTGCCAGCAGTGAACGGGCGGGGGCTCACACTGAAGCTTTCTTT,CASSERAGAHTEAFF
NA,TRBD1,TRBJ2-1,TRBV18,TGTGCCAGCTCGGGTCGGGGGACAGGGTTGACTGAGCAGTTCTTC,CASSGRGTGLTEQFF
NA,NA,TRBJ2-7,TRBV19,TGTGCCAGTAGTGCGTCGGGCCTATCCTACGAGCAGTACTTC,CASSASGLSYEQYF
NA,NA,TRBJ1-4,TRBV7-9,TGTGCCAGCAGCCTGCCCCAGCTTAATGAAAAACTGTTTTTT,CASSLPQLNEKLFF
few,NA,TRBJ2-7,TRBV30,TGTGCCTGGAGTTATGGAGGGGGCCAGCCCTACGAGCAGTACTTC,CAWSYGGGQPYEQYF
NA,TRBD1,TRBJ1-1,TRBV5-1,TGCGCCAGCAGCTTGGGGCGGACAGGGGAGAGGGGGACTGAAGCTTTCTTT,CASSLGRTGERGTEAFF
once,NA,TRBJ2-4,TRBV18,TGTGCCAGCTCGTCCTTGGGCGACATTCAGTACTTC,CASSSLGDIQYF
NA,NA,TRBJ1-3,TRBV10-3,TGTGCCATCAGTTCCCAGGGGCAGGCTGGAAACACCATATATTTT,CAISSQGQAGNTIYF
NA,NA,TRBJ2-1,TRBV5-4,TGTGCCAGCAGCGGGAGCCCGACCTACAATGAGCAGTTCTTC,CASSGSPTYNEQFF
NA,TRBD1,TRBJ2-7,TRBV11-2,TGTGCCAGCAGCCCCTTGACAGGGTTGATCTACGAGCAGTACTTC,CASSPLTGLIYEQYF
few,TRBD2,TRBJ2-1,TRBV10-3,TGTGCCATCGGGGAACCGGGACTAGCGAGCAACAATGAGCAGTTCTTC,CAIGEPGLASNNEQFF
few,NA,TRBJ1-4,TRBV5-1,TGCGCCAGCAGCTTGGACGGTAATGAAAAACTGTTTTTT,CASSLDGNEKLFF
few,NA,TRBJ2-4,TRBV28,TGTGCCAGCAGTTTCACAGGGAGGTACATTCAGTACTTC,CASSFTGRYIQYF
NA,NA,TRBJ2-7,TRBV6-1,TGTGCCAGCACTCAACCCGGGGTGATCTACGAGCAGTACTTC,CASTQPGVIYEQYF
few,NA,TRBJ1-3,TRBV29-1,TGCAGCGTTGAAGGGGCTGGAAACACCATATATTTT,CSVEGAGNTIYF
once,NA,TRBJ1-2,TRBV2,TGTGCCAGCACCGAAAGGGGTTTGCACTATGGCTACACCTTC,CASTERGLHYGYTF
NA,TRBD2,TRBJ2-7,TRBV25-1,TGTGCCAGCAGTGAACCGGGACTAGCGGGGCTCTACGAGCAGTACTTC,CASSEPGLAGLYEQYF
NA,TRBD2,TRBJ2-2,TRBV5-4,TGTGCCTCAAAGGACGGGGGAGGGCCTTTCACCGGGGAGCTGTTTTTT,CASKDGGGPFTGELFF
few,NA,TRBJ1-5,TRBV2,TGTGCCAGCAGTGAAGGCGCAGTGGGCAATCAGCCCCAGCATTTT,CASSEGAVGNQPQHF
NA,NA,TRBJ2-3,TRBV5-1,TGCGCCAGCAGCTCCCCCTACGGGGCCTTATTAGATACGCAGTATTTT,CASSSPYGALLDTQYF
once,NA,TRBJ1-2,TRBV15,TGTGCCACCAGCAGACAGTGGGGGAACTATGGCTACACCTTC,CATSRQWGNYGYTF
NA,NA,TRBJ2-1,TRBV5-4,TGTGCCAGCCAACTAGAACGAAATGAGCAGTTCTTC,CASQLERNEQFF
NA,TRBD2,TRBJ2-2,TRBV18,TGTGCCAGCTCACCTGCTACTAGCGGGAGGATCACCGGGGAGCTGTTTTTT,CASSPATSGRITGELFF
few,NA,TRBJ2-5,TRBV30,TGTGCCTGGAGTGTACAAACGGAGACCCAGTACTTC,CAWSVQTETQYF
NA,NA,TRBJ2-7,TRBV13,TGTGCCAGCAGCTTAGACGACACCTCGCGGCCCTACGAGCAGTACTTC,CASSLDDTSRPYEQYF
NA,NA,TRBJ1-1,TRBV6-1,TGTGCCAGCAGTGCCGATGCTTCGAACACTGAAGCTTTCTTT,CASSADASNTEAFF
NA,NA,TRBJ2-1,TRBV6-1,TGTGCCAGCGGAGATTTTGCTGAGCAGTTCTTC,CASGDFAEQFF
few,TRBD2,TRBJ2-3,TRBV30,TGTGCCTGGACTATAGCGGGGGCCTACACAGATACGCAGTATTTT,CAWTIAGAYTDTQYF
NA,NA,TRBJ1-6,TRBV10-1,TGCGCCAGCAGTTCCGGGGAGCTGGGAAATTCACCCCTCCACTTT,CASSSGELGNSPLHF
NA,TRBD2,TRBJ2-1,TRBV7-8,TGTGCCAGCAGCTTAGCGGGGGGACTAGCGGGAGGCTATGAGCAGTTCTTC,CASSLAGGLAGGYEQFF
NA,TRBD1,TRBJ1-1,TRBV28,TGTGCCAGCAGACCGGGACAGCTGAACACTGAAGCTTTCTTT,CASRPGQLNTEAFF
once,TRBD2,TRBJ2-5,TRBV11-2,TGTGCCAGCAGCCCAAGTAGCGGGAGCCCCCGAGAGACCCAGTACTTC,CASSPSSGSPRETQYF